The sequence of this TCR beta chain was determined in a study of T cell responses to AZD1222 COVID-19 vaccine. Assay: immunoSEQ multiplex PCR; the TCRdb copy retains only in-frame clones and omits some. The repertoire consists of some 100,000 clones, with 80% to 95% occurring once and the leading ten covering roughly 3.1%. This clone was found a few times. The antigen remains undetermined. Germline lookup yields CDR1 MNHNY and CDR2 SVGAGI (reference sequence). Losses at the gene ends were 10 bases for V and 7 bases for J; bases not matched to a gene: 5. CDR3 size: 11 residues. Findings and caveats of the study: Within unmutated variant regions lay the reported targets of nearly half of spike-specific TCRs.

The material sequenced was peripheral blood, taken 28 days after the second AZD1222 dose. This clonotype was obtained from an adult who received the AZD1222 COVID-19 vaccine. The chain carries TRBV6-6 and TRBJ2-7, with 9 bases matching TRBD1. CDR3 in amino acids: CAITGGLEQYF. The DNA for the CDR3 is TGTGCCATCACAGGGGGCCTGGAGCAGTACTTC.